The entry below describes one TCR beta chain. V dropped 4 bases and J dropped 8 bases, with 9 bases sitting between them. The germline V gene encodes CDR1 SGDLS and CDR2 YYNGEE. This CDR3 is 11 amino acids long. This sample was included in a study of technical replicates of blood from several donors. The assay was immunoSEQ multiplex PCR, and TCRdb's table has in-frame clones only and misses some. Of tens of thousands of clones detected, just under 95% appear once; the ten largest clones hold 0.34%. V and J are TRBV9 and TRBJ1-2, with D perhaps TRBD1 (6 bases). The clonotype was recovered from a human donor in good health. The material sequenced was T cells isolated from PBMCs. CDR3 sequence (DNA): TGTGCCAGCAGCTCAGGGGCAGGCTACACCTTC. Residues: CASSSGAGYTF. Full variable domain (rest looked up from reference TRBV9 and TRBJ1-2): DSGVTQTPKHLITATGQRVTLRCSPRSGDLSVYWYQQSLDQGLQFLIQYYNGEERAKGNILERFSAQQFPDLHSELNLSSLELGDSALYFCASSSGAGYTFGSGTRLTVV.